What follows are 11 T cell receptor beta chains derived from one specimen sequenced in a study of T cell responses to AZD1222 COVID-19 vaccine. Profiled with immunoSEQ multiplex PCR; TCRdb holds only in-frame clones, not every one. The profile shows under 45,000 clones, over 80% of them singletons. The source was peripheral blood, collected 28 days after the second AZD1222 dose. The receptors stem from an adult who received the AZD1222 COVID-19 vaccine.

The chain is built from TRBV30 and TRBJ1-1, with D hard to call. Trimming took 2 bases from V and 1 from J, leaving 5 bases between them. There are 12 residues in the CDR3. CDR1 and CDR2 from the germline V gene are GTSNPN and SVGIG (reference sequence). In DNA, the CDR3 is TGTGCCTGGAGTAAGGGGAACACTGAAGCTTTCTTT. It codes for CAWSKGNTEAFF. The full variable domain, in which reference TRBV30 and TRBJ1-1 provide the parts outside the CDR3, is SQTIHQWPATLVQPVGSPLSLECTVEGTSNPNLYWYRQAAGRGLQLLFYSVGIGQISSEVPQNLSASRPQDRQFILSSKKLLLSDSGFYLCAWSKGNTEAFFGQGTRLTVV.

A single count supports this clone. The V call is TRBV5-1, the J call TRBJ2-1, with D possibly TRBD2 on 6 matching bases. V was cut by 0 bases and J by 5 bases, with 21 bases left in between. CDR1 is SGHRS, CDR2 YFSETQ, per germline. The CDR3 extends over 18 amino acids. As DNA, the CDR3 is TGCGCCAGCAGCTTGGTGGGGGTTTCCGGACGGGGGAACAATGAGCAGTTCTTC. Translating it yields CASSLVGVSGRGNNEQFF.

The chain recombines TRBV2 with TRBJ1-1; tentative D call: TRBD1 (6 bases). Trimming removed 1 base from V and 5 bases from J, with 14 bases in between. Germline CDR1 is SNHLY and CDR2 is FYNNEI. The CDR3 is 15 residues long. The CDR3 coding sequence is TGTGCCAGCAGTGAAGGGTTTGGCAGGGGAACTGAAGCTTTCTTT. This translates into CASSEGFGRGTEAFF. Using reference TRBV2 and TRBJ1-1 for the parts outside the CDR3, the full variable domain is EPEVTQTPSHQVTQMGQEVILRCVPISNHLYFYWYRQILGQKVEFLVSFYNNEISEKSEIFDDQFSVERPDGSNFTLKIRSTKLEDSAMYFCASSEGFGRGTEAFFGQGTRLTVV.

The chain employs TRBV5-4 and TRBJ1-2; 7 positions match TRBD1. The V gene's germline CDR1 is SGHNT and CDR2 YYREEE (reference sequence). V lost 5 bases and J lost 5; bases outside the gene matches: 9. This CDR3 spans 14 amino acids. The CDR3 is CASRRQGGSYGYTF. CDR3 DNA sequence: TGTGCCAGCAGGCGACAGGGAGGGAGTTATGGCTACACCTTC.

The chain combines TRBV20-1 with TRBJ2-7; D gene ambiguous. Germline CDR1 DFQATT, CDR2 SNEGSKA (reference sequence). The V end lost 5 bases, the J end lost 0 bases, and 2 bases lay between the germline ends. This CDR3 is 10 amino acids long. The CDR3, as DNA: TGCAGTGCTGCCTCCTACGAGCAGTACTTC. This sequence encodes CSAASYEQYF.

J is TRBJ2-7 and V is TRBV29-1; D is possibly TRBD1 (6 bases). Germline-derived CDR1 and CDR2 are SQVTM and ANQGSEA. The CDR3 runs to 14 residues. V lost 4 bases to trimming and J lost 3 bases, with 16 bases between them. CDR3 nucleotide sequence: TGCAGCGTTGTACCCTTCGGACAGCGCTACGAGCAGTACTTC. This gives the protein CSVVPFGQRYEQYF.

The gene calls are TRBV4-1 and TRBJ2-1, with 7 positions matching TRBD1. V shed 1 base and J 3 bases; nucleotides not matched to a gene: 12. CDR1 is MGHRA, CDR2 YSYEKL, per germline. This CDR3 is built from 18 residues. The CDR3 region is CASSQAPLQGTGYNEQFF. The CDR3 bases are TGCGCCAGCAGCCAAGCTCCCCTACAGGGGACGGGCTACAATGAGCAGTTCTTC.

The chain employs TRBV18 and TRBJ1-4, with 7 bases matching TRBD1. CDR1 and CDR2 (germline): KGHSH, LQKENI. This CDR3 is built from 12 residues. V shed 3 bases and J 12 bases; nucleotides not matched to a gene: 4. CDR3 bases: TGTGCCAGCTCACCTACAGGGGTGGAACTGTTTTTT. It yields the protein CASSPTGVELFF. Supplemented by reference TRBV18 and TRBJ1-4, the full variable domain reads NAGVMQNPRHLVRRRGQEARLRCSPMKGHSHVYWYRQLPEEGLKFMVYLQKENIIDESGMPKERFSAEFPKEGPSILRIQQVVRGDSAAYFCASSPTGVELFFGSGTQLSVL.

The V and J genes are TRBV12-5 and TRBJ2-1, with 7 nucleotides matching TRBD1. V lost 1 base and J lost 5; bases outside the gene matches: 5. Germline CDR1 LGHNT, CDR2 FRNRAP. This CDR3 region has 15 residues. The CDR3 protein is CASGLEGQPNNEQFF. For the CDR3, the DNA is TGTGCTAGTGGTTTGGAGGGACAGCCAAACAATGAGCAGTTCTTC.

V is TRBV6-5 and J is TRBJ2-7, with D possibly being TRBD1 or TRBD2 (7 bases each). Germline CDR1 reads MNHEY; CDR2 reads SVGAGI. With 10 bases removed from V and 10 bases from J, the gap between germline ends came to 17 bases. The CDR3 sequence is 11 residues long. The CDR3 DNA follows: TGTGCCACAGGGCAGGGGGGGGGACAGTACTTC. As protein: CATGQGGGQYF.

V gene TRBV3-1 (or the pseudogene TRBV3-2) combines with J gene TRBJ2-5, with 9 bases aligning to TRBD1. This CDR3 comprises 15 residues. The V gene's germline CDR1 is LGHDT and CDR2 YNNKEL (reference sequence). With V trimmed by 4 bases and J by 4 bases, 7 bases remained unmatched. The CDR3 loop reads CASSPRQGGRETQYF. The CDR3 DNA follows: TGTGCCAGCAGCCCCCGACAGGGGGGACGAGAGACCCAGTACTTC.